The next 5 T cell receptor beta chains were all read from a single sample in a study of CD8 T cells in ankylosing spondylitis (dated by TCRdb to about 2017). Which antigens these TCRs recognize remains unknown. What the work shows at the level of the full study, not this receptor alone: A TCR beta motif made up of 7 to 9 highly homologous amino acid variants appeared to be characteristic of blood from ankylosing spondylitis patients.

The receptor library was made with 5' RACE. Sequencing took place on an Illumina HiSeq 2500. TCRdb took the public reads, trimmed them with fastp at Q25, ran MiXCR for clone calling and kept in-frame beta chains. Each record represents a unique CDR3 protein, reported with the most common genes and DNA among its rows. Counted in this sample were under 550,000 distinct CDR3 sequences; roughly 26% of them appeared once. The ten largest account for under 0.9% of the sample. Input material: blood, either unsorted or a sorted T cell fraction (not recorded which). These receptors all stem from a male donor with ankylosing spondylitis.

This clonotype turned up a few times. The chain uses TRBV7-2 and TRBJ2-1, with 13 bases fitting TRBD2. The CDR3 contains 16 residues. V was clipped by 5 bases and J by 4 bases; unmatched bases: 5. Per the germline V gene, CDR1 is SGHTA and CDR2 is FQGNSA. The CDR3 bases are TGTGCCAGCAGCCGAGGACTAGCGGGGGTATACAATGAGCAGTTCTTC. This codes for CASSRGLAGVYNEQFF.

The V gene is TRBV5-1, the J gene TRBJ2-3; perhaps D is TRBD1 or TRBD2 (5 bases each). CDR3 size: 15 residues. Germline V gene lookup returns CDR1 SGHRS and CDR2 YFSETQ. Trimming stripped 6 bases from V and 4 bases from J, with 18 bases between. This chain's CDR3 is CASNRGQGGPDTQYF. CDR3 DNA sequence: TGCGCCAGCAACCGAGGGCAGGGTGGGCCAGATACGCAGTATTTT.

The J gene is TRBJ1-2, the V gene TRBV14, with 7 bases matching TRBD1. The J segment lost 2 bases and the V segment lost 2 bases, leaving 5 bases of the junction unmatched. Germline V lookup: CDR1 SGHDN, CDR2 FVKESK. The CDR3 is 15 residues long. This CDR3 reads CASSQNTGVNYGYTF. In nucleotides, the CDR3 is TGTGCCAGCAGCCAAAACACAGGGGTCAACTATGGCTACACCTTC.

This chain connects TRBV20-1 to TRBJ1-3, with a possible D match to TRBD1 (5 bases). The CDR3 totals 13 residues. Between the trimmed V and J ends, which lost 0 bases and 7 bases, there was a span of 10 bases. Germline assignment: CDR1 DFQATT and CDR2 SNEGSKA (reference sequence). The CDR3 here is CSARDLGANTIYF. CDR3 bases: TGCAGTGCTAGAGACCTTGGGGCCAACACCATATATTTT.

The chain has TRBV2 and TRBJ2-5; D is uncertain. V was trimmed by 7 bases and J by 3 bases, leaving 15 bases between them. Germline CDR1 SNHLY, CDR2 FYNNEI. This CDR3 has 14 residues. CDR3 sequence: CASKGLINEETQYF. As DNA, the CDR3 is TGTGCCAGCAAAGGGTTAATAAACGAAGAGACCCAGTACTTC. Supplemented by reference TRBV2 and TRBJ2-5, the full variable domain reads EPEVTQTPSHQVTQMGQEVILRCVPISNHLYFYWYRQILGQKVEFLVSFYNNEISEKSEIFDDQFSVERPDGSNFTLKIRSTKLEDSAMYFCASKGLINEETQYFGPGTRLLVL.